The entry that follows covers one TCR beta chain sequence. Its matching antigen is unknown. This sample stems from a study of B cell selection in AIRE deficiency. Per the study methods: Pooled conventional T cells gave about 1x10^5 patient and some 140,000 donor TCRbeta sequences. TCRdb keeps only in-frame clones here, not all; method: immunoSEQ multiplex PCR. V and J calls and clone size are copied from that table; D and trimming were computed from the DNA. The table records tens of thousands of clones, less than 98% of them present only once. Per germline, CDR1 MNHEY and CDR2 SMNVEV (reference sequence). The CDR3 totals 14 residues. The V and J ends lost 5 bases and 2 bases respectively, with 11 bases between them. Findings of the study overall: Patient Tconv and Treg cells showed healthy-like TCRBV usage, CDR3 length, diversity. Of roughly 3,300 shared Treg TCRbeta sequences, about 30% were healthy-donor-only and 7% to 9.5% patient-only. About 30% of healthy-shared Treg TCRbeta sequences appeared in patient Tconv cells.

CD4+CD127+ cells were sorted as the conventional CD4 T cells. Sequences were obtained from conventional CD4+ T cells sorted from PBMCs. The J gene is TRBJ2-3, the V gene TRBV27, with no clear D. This TCR came from a human donor with AIRE deficiency. The CDR3 bases are TGTGCCAGCAGTCACGACATCTTCACAGATACGCAGTATTTT. Translated, it gives CASSHDIFTDTQYF.